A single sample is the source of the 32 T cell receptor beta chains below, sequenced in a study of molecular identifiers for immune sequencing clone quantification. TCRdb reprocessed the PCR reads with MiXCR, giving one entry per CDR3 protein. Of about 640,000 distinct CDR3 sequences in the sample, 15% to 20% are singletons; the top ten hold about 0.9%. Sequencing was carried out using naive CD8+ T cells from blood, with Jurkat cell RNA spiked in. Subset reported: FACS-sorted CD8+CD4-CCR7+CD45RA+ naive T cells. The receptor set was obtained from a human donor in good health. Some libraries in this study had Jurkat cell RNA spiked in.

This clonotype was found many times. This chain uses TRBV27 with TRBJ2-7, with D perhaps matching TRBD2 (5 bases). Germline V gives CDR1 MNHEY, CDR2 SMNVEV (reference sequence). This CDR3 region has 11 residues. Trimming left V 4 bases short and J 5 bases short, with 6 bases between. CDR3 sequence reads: CASSYGDEQYF. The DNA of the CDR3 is TGTGCCAGCAGTTACGGGGACGAGCAGTACTTC.

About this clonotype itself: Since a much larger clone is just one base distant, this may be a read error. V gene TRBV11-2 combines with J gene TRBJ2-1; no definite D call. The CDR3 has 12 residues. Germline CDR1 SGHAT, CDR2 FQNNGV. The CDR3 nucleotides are TGTGCCTGCAGCCCAGGTCGCGTTGAGCAGTTCTTC. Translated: CACSPGRVEQFF.

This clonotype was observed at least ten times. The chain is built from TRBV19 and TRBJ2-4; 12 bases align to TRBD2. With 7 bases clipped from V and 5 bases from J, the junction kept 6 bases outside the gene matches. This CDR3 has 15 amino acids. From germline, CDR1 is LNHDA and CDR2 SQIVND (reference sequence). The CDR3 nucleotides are TGTGCCAGTACCTTACTAGCGGGGGGTCAAAACATTCAGTACTTC. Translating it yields CASTLLAGGQNIQYF.

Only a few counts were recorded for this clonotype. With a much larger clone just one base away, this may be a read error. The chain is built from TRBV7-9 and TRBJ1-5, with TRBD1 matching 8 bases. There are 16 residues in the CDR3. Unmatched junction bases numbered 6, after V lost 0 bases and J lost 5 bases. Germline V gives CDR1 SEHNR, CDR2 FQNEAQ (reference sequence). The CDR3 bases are TGTGCCAGCAGCTTAGCGTCAGGACAGGGCCATCAGCCCCAGCATTTT. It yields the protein CASSLASGQGHQPQHF.

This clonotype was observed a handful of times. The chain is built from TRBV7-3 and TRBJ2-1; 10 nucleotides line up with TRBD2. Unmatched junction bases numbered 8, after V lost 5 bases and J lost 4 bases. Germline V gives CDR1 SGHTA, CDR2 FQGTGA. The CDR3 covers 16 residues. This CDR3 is CASSQHGLADYNEQFF. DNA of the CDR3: TGTGCCAGCAGCCAACATGGACTAGCGGATTACAATGAGCAGTTCTTC.

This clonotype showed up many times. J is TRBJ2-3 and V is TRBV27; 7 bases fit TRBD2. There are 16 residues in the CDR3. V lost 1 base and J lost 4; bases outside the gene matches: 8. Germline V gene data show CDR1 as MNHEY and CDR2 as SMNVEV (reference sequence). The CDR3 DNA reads TGTGCCAGCAGTTTATTGGGCGGGAGTTTTCCAGATACGCAGTATTTT. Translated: CASSLLGGSFPDTQYF.

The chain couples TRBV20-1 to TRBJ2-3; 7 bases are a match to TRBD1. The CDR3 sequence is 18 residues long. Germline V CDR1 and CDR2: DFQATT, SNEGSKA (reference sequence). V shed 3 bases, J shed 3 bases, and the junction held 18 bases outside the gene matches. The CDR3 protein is CSASWALQGRFQTDTQYF. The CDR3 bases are TGCAGTGCTAGTTGGGCCTTACAGGGGCGCTTTCAGACAGATACGCAGTATTTT.

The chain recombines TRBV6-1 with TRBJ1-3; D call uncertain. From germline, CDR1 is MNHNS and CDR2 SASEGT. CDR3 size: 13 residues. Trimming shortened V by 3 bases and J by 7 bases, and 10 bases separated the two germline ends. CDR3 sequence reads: CASSDSGRNTIYF. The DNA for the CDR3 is TGTGCCAGCAGTGATAGTGGGCGGAACACCATATATTTT.

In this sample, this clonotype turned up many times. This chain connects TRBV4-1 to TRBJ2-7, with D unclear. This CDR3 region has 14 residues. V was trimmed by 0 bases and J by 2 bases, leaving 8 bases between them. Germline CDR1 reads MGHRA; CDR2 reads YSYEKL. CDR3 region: CASSQDTRTYEQYF. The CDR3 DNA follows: TGCGCCAGCAGCCAAGATACCCGAACCTACGAGCAGTACTTC.

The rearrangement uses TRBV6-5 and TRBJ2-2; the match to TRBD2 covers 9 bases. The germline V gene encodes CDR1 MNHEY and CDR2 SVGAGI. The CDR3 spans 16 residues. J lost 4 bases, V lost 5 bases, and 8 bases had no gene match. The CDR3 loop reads CASSPPSGGLTGELFF. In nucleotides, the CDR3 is TGTGCCAGCAGTCCACCGAGCGGGGGGCTCACCGGGGAGCTGTTTTTT.

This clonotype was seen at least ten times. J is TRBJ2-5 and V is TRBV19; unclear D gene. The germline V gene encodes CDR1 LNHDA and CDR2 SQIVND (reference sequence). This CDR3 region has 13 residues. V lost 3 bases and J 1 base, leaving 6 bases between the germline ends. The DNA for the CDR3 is TGTGCCAGTAGTATGGCACTCCAAGAGACCCAGTACTTC. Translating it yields CASSMALQETQYF.

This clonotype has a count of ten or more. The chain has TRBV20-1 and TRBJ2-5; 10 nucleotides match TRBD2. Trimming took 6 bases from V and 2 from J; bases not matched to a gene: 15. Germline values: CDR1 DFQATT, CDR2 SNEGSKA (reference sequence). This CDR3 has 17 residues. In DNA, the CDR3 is TGCAGTGCACTAAACCCTCTTACTAGCGGGGTACAAGAGACCCAGTACTTC. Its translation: CSALNPLTSGVQETQYF.

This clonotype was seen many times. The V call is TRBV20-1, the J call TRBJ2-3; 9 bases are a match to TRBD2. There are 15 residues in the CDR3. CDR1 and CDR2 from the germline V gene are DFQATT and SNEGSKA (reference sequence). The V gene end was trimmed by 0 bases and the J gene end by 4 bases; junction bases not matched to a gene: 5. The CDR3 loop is CSARDGGGASDTQYF. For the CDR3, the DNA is TGCAGTGCTAGAGACGGCGGGGGGGCCTCAGATACGCAGTATTTT.

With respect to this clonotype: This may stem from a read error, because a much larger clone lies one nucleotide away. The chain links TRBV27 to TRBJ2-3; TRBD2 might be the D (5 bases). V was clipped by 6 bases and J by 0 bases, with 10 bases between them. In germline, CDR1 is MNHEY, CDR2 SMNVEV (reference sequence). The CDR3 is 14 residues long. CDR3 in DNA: TGTGCCAGCAGAGACGGGATTAGCACAGATACGCAGTATTTT. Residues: CASRDGISTDTQYF.

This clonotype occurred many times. In DNA form, the CDR3 reads TGTGCCCGGACCCTAGCGGGAGAGTACAATGAGCAGTTCTTC. It encodes CARTLAGEYNEQFF. This chain uses TRBV30 with TRBJ2-1, with 10 bases that match TRBD2. The CDR3 covers 14 residues. CDR1 is GTSNPN and CDR2 is SVGIG in the germline V gene (reference sequence). The junction had 8 bases not matched to a gene; V was cut back by 8 bases and J by 4 bases.

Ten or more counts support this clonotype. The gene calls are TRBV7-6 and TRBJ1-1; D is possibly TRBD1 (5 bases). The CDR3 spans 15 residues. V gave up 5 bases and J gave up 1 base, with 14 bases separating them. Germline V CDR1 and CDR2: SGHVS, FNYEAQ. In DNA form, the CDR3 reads TGTGCCAGCAGCCCAGTTCCCGGGGGGAACACTGAAGCTTTCTTT. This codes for CASSPVPGGNTEAFF.

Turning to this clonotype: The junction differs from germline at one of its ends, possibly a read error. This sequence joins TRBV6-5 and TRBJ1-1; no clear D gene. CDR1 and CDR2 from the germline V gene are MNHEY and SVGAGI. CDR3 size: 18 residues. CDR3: CASSYSSPSVAGNTEAFF. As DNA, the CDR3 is TGTGCCAGCAGCTACTCCTCACCGTCGGTGGCGGGGAACACTGAAGCTTTCTTT.

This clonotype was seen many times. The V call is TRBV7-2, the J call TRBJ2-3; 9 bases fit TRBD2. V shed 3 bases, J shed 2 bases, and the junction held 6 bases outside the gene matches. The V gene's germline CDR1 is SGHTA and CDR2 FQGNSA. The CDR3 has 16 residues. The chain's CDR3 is CASSFGGGAFTDTQYF. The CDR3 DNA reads TGTGCCAGCAGCTTTGGCGGGGGGGCTTTCACAGATACGCAGTATTTT.

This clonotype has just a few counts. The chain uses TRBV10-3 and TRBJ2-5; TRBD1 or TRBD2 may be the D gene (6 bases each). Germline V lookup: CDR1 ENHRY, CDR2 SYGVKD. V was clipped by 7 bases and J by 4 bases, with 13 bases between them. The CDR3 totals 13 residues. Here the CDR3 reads CAIKFEGGETQYF. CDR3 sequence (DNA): TGTGCCATCAAATTTGAGGGGGGAGAGACCCAGTACTTC.

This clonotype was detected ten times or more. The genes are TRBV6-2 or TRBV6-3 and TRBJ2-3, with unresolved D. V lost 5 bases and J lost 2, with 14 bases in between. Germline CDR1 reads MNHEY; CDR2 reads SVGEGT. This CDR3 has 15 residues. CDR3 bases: TGTGCCAGCAGTCAACCCTTACTAAACACAGATACGCAGTATTTT. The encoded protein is CASSQPLLNTDTQYF.

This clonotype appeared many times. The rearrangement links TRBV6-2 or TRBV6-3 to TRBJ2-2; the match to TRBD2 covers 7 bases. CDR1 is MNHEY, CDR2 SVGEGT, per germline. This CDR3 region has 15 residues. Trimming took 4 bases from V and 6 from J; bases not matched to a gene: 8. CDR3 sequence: CASSSRTSLPGELFF. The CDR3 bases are TGTGCCAGCAGTTCCAGGACTAGTCTCCCCGGGGAGCTGTTTTTT.

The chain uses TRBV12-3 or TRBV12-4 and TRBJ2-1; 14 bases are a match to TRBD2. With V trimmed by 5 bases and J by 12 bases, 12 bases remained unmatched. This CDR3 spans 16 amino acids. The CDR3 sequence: CASSDGTSGSISVQFF. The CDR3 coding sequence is TGTGCCAGCAGTGATGGGACTAGCGGGAGTATTAGTGTGCAGTTCTTC.

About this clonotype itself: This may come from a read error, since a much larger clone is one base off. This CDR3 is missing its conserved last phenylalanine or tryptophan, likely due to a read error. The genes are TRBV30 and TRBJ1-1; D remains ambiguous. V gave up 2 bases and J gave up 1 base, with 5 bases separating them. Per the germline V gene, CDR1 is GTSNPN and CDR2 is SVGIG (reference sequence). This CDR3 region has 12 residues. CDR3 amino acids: CAWSMGNTEAFL. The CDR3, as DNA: TGTGCCTGGAGTATGGGGAACACTGAAGCTTTCCTT.

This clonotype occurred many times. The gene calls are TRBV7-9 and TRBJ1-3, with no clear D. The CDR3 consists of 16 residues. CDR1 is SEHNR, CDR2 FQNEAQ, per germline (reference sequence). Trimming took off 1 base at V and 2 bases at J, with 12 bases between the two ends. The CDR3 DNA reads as TGTGCCAGCAGCTTAGGGCCGGAGTCGCCTGGAAACACCATATATTTT. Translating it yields CASSLGPESPGNTIYF.

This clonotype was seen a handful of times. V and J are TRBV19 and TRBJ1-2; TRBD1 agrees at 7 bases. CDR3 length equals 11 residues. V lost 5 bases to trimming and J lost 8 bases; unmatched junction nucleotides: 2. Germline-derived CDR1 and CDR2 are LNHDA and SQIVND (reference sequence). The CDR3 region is CASSVQGGYTF. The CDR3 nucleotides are TGTGCCAGTAGTGTACAGGGGGGCTACACCTTC.

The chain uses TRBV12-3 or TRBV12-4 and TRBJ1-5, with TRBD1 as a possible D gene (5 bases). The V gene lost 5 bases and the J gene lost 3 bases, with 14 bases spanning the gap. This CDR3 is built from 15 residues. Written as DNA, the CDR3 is TGTGCCAGCAGTACGGTCGACAGAGTCAATCAGCCCCAGCATTTT. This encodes CASSTVDRVNQPQHF.

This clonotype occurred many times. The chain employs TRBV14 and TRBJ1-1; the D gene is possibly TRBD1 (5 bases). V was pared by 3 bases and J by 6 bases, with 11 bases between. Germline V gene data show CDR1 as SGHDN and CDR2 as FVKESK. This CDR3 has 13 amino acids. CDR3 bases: TGTGCCAGCAGCCATAATGTGGGGGCTGAAGCTTTCTTT. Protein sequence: CASSHNVGAEAFF.

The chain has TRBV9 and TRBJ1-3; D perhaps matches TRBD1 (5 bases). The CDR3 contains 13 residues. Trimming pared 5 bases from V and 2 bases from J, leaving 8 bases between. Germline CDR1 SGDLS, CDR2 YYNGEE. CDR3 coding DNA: TGTGCCAGCAGGGGGGTTACTGGAAACACCATATATTTT. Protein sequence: CASRGVTGNTIYF.

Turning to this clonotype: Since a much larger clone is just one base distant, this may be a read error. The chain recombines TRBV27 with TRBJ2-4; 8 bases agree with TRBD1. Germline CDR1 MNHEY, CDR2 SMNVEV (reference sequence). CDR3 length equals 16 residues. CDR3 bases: TGTGCCGGCAGTTGGACAGGGAGTAATGCCAAAAACATTCAGTACTTC. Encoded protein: CAGSWTGSNAKNIQYF.

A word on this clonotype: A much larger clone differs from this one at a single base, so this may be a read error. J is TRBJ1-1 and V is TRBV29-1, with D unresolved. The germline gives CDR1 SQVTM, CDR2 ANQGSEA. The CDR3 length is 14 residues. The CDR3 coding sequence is TGCAGCGTTGTAAGACGGTCTTTGAACGCTGAAGCTTTCTTT. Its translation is CSVVRRSLNAEAFF.

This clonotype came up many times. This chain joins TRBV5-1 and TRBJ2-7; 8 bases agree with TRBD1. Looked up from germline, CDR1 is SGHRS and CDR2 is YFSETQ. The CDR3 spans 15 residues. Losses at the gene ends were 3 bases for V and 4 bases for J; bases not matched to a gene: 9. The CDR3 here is CASSSGQGLLYEQYF. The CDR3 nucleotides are TGCGCCAGCAGCTCCGGACAGGGATTGTTATACGAGCAGTACTTC.

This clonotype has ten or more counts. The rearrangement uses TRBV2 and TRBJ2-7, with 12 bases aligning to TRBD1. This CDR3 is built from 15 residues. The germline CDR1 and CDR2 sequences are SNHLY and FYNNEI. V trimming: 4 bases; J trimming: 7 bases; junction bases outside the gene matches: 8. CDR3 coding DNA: TGTGCCAGCAGTGTCGGGACAGGGGGCAAGGGTGAGCAGTACTTC. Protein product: CASSVGTGGKGEQYF.